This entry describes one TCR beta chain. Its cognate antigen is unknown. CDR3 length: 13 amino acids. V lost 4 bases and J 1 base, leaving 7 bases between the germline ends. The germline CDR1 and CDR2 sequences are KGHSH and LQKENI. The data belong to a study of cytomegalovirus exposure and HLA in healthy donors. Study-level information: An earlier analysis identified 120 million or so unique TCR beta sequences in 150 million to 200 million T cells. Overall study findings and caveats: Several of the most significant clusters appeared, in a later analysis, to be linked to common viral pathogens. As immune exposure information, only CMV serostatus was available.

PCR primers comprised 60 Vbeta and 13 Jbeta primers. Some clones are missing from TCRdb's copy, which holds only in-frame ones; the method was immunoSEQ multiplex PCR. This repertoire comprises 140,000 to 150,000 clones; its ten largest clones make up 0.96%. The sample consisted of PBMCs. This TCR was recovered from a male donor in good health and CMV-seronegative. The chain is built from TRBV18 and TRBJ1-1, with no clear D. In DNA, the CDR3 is TGTGCCAGCTCACAACTAAAGAACACTGAAGCTTTCTTT. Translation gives CASSQLKNTEAFF. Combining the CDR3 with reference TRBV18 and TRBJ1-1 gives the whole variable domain NAGVMQNPRHLVRRRGQEARLRCSPMKGHSHVYWYRQLPEEGLKFMVYLQKENIIDESGMPKERFSAEFPKEGPSILRIQQVVRGDSAAYFCASSQLKNTEAFFGQGTRLTVV.